These 5 T cell receptor beta chains came from one sample sequenced in a study of read filtering for tumor transcriptome and immune sequencing. From 400 to 450 ng of RNA, a library with molecular barcoded alpha/delta and beta/gamma adaptors was made. Each CDR3 protein is one row after TCRdb ran MiXCR on the reads. In the table there are around 140,000 distinct CDR3 sequences, approximately 13% of which are singletons. Source material: a population of CD138-negative cells sorted from bone marrow. These receptors originate from a donor over 35 with multiple myeloma.

This clonotype was detected ten times or more. The chain uses TRBV6-2 or TRBV6-3 and TRBJ2-2; 7 positions match TRBD2. The V gene's germline CDR1 is MNHEY and CDR2 SVGEGT. The CDR3 is made up of 14 amino acids. Germline trimming cut 6 bases from V and 3 bases from J; bases unmatched to any gene: 4. The CDR3 coding sequence is TGTGCCAGCAGGGCGGGAGATTACACCGGGGAGCTGTTTTTT. It encodes CASRAGDYTGELFF.

In its sample, this clonotype was seen many times. This sequence joins TRBV6-2 or TRBV6-3 and TRBJ2-1, with D perhaps TRBD2 (5 bases). The germline V gene has CDR1 MNHEY and CDR2 SVGEGT. The CDR3 covers 18 residues. V lost 6 bases and J 7 bases, leaving 28 bases between the germline ends. The CDR3 spells CASRPVGVSRSVYNEQFF. Written as DNA, the CDR3 is TGTGCCAGCAGACCGGTCGGGGTTTCTCGCTCCGTCTATAATGAGCAGTTCTTC.

The CDR3 nucleotides read TGTGCCAGCAGTTCCCGCTCCGGACTAGCATTACAACAGTATTTT. This sequence encodes CASSSRSGLALQQYF. The chain joins TRBV6-4 to TRBJ2-3, with 8 positions matching TRBD2. CDR1 MRHNA and CDR2 SNTAGT come from the germline V gene. The CDR3 covers 15 residues. V trimming: 5 bases; J trimming: 12 bases; junction bases outside the gene matches: 16.

Many counts were recorded for this clonotype. The chain joins TRBV4-1 to TRBJ1-1, with D possibly being TRBD1 (5 bases). The CDR3 extends over 16 amino acids. The V gene's germline CDR1 is MGHRA and CDR2 YSYEKL. The V end was cut by 0 bases, the J end by 6 bases, with 17 bases between. Written as DNA, the CDR3 is TGCGCCAGCAGCCAAGATCAACCAGGGTCCTGGGCTGAAGCTTTCTTT. Encoded protein: CASSQDQPGSWAEAFF.

This clonotype appeared many times. The rearrangement links TRBV6-1 to TRBJ2-1; TRBD2 is a possible D gene (6 bases). Germline assignment: CDR1 MNHNS and CDR2 SASEGT. Between the trimmed V and J ends, which lost 6 bases and 0 bases, there was a span of 12 bases. The CDR3 is made up of 15 amino acids. The DNA of the CDR3 is TGTGCCAGCAGGCAACGGGAGTACTCCTACAATGAGCAGTTCTTC. Its protein product is CASRQREYSYNEQFF.